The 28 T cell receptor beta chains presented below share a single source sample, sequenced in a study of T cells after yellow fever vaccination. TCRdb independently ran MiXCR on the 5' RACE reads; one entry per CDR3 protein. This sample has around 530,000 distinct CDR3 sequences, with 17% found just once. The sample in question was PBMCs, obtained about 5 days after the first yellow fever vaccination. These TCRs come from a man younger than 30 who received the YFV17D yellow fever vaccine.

CDR3 sequence reads: CASSRDRAGEKLFF. DNA of the CDR3: TGTGCCAGCAGTCGGGACAGGGCCGGTGAAAAACTGTTTTTT. V usage is TRBV6-1 and J usage is TRBJ1-4, with 9 bases that match TRBD1. CDR3 size: 14 residues. Germline V gene data show CDR1 as MNHNS and CDR2 as SASEGT. J gave up 7 bases and V 5 bases, and 5 bases lay outside the gene matches.

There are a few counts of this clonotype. CDR3 residues: CASSLLTGLRGTGELFF. CDR3 sequence (DNA): TGCGCCAGCAGCTTACTCACGGGACTCAGAGGCACCGGGGAGCTGTTTTTT. This chain links TRBV5-1 with TRBJ2-2; possibly TRBD2 for D (6 bases). Germline V gene sequence: CDR1 SGHRS, CDR2 YFSETQ. The CDR3 extends over 17 amino acids. Trimming removed 2 bases at V and 4 bases at J, with 18 bases between.

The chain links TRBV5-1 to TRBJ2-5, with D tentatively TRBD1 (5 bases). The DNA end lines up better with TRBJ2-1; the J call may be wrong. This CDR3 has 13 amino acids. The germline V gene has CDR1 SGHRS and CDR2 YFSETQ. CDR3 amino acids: CASSPTGQETQFF. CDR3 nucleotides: TGCGCCAGCAGCCCAACAGGTCAAGAGACCCAGTTCTTC.

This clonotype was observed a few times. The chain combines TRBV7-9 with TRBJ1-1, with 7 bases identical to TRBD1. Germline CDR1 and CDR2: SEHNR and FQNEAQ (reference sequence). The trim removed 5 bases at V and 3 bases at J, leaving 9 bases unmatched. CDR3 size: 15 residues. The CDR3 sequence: CASSLTNRGDTEAFF. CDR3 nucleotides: TGTGCCAGCAGCCTAACAAACAGGGGTGACACTGAAGCTTTCTTT.

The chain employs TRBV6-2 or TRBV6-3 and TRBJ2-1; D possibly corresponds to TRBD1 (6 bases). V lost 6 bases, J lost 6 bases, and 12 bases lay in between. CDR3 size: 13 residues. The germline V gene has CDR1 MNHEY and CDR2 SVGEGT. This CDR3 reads CASRRQGSNEQFF. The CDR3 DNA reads TGTGCCAGCAGGCGGCAGGGGTCCAATGAGCAGTTCTTC.

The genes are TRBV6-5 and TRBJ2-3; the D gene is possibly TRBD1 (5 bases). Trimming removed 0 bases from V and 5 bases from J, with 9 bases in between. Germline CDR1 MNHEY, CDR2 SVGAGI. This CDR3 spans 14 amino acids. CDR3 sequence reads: CASSYSGAVDTQYF. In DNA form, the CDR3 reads TGTGCCAGCAGTTACTCAGGGGCGGTAGATACGCAGTATTTT.

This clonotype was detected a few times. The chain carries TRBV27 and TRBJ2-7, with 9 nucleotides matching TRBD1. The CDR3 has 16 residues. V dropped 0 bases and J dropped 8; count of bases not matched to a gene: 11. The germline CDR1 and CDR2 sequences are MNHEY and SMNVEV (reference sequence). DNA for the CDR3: TGTGCCAGCAGTTTATCGGCCGGGACAGGGTTTTTCAAGCAGTACTTC. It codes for CASSLSAGTGFFKQYF.

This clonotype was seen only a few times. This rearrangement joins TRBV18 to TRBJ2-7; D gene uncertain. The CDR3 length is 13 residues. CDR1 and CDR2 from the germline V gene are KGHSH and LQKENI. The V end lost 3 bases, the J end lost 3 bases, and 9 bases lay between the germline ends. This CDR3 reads CASSPPGHYEQYF. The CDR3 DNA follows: TGTGCCAGCTCACCCCCGGGCCACTACGAGCAGTACTTC.

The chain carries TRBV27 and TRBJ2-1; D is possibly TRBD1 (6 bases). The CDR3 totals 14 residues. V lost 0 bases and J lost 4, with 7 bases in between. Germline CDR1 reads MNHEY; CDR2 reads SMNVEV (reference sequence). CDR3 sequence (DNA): TGTGCCAGCAGTTTATCACAGGGTTACAATGAGCAGTTCTTC. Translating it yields CASSLSQGYNEQFF.

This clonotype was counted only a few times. Written as DNA, the CDR3 is TGTGCCACCAGTGATCGTCTCGGGGGCTACAATGAGCAGTTCTTC. This codes for CATSDRLGGYNEQFF. The rearrangement links TRBV24-1 to TRBJ2-1, with D possibly matching TRBD2 (6 bases). The germline V and J ends were trimmed by 3 bases and 3 bases, with 11 bases remaining between them. The germline CDR1 and CDR2 sequences are KGHDR and SFDVKD. The CDR3 runs 15 residues.

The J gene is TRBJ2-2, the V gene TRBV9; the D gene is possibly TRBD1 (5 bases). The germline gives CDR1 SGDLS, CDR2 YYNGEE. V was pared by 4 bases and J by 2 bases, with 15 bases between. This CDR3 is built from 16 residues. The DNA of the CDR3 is TGTGCCAGCAGCCCCTTCCCGGACACCAACACCGGGGAGCTGTTTTTT. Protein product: CASSPFPDTNTGELFF. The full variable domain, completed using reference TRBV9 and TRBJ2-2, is DSGVTQTPKHLITATGQRVTLRCSPRSGDLSVYWYQQSLDQGLQFLIQYYNGEERAKGNILERFSAQQFPDLHSELNLSSLELGDSALYFCASSPFPDTNTGELFFGEGSRLTVL.

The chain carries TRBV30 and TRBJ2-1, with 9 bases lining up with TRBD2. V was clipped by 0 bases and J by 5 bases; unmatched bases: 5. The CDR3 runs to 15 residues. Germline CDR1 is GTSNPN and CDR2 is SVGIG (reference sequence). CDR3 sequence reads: CAWSVGGGADNEQFF. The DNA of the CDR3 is TGTGCCTGGAGTGTAGGCGGGGGGGCTGACAATGAGCAGTTCTTC.

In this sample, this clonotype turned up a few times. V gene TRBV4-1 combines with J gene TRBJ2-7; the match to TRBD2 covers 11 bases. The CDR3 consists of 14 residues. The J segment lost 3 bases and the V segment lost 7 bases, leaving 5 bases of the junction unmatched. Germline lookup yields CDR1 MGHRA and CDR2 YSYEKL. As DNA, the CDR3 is TGCGCCAGCAAACCAGGGACTAGCGGCTACGAGCAGTACTTC. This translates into CASKPGTSGYEQYF.

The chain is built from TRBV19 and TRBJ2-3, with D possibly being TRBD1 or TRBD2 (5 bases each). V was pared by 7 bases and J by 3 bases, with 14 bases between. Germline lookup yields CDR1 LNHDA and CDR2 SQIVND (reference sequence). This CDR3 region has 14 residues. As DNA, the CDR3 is TGTGCCAGTAACCCGGGGCGCAGGACAGATACGCAGTATTTT. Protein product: CASNPGRRTDTQYF.

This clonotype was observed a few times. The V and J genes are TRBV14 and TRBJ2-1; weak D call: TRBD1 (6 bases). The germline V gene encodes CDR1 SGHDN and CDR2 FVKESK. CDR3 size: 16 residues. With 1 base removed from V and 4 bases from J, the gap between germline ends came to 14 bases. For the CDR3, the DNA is TGTGCCAGCAGCCAAGGGAAAGAGGGACATTACAATGAGCAGTTCTTC. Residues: CASSQGKEGHYNEQFF.

CDR3 coding DNA: TGTGCCAGCAGTCGATTTGGACAGGGAAACACTGAAGCTTTCTTT. Translation gives CASSRFGQGNTEAFF. This chain connects TRBV12-3 or TRBV12-4 to TRBJ1-1; 8 nucleotides align to TRBD1. V gave up 5 bases and J gave up 2 bases; unmatched junction bases: 7. There are 15 residues in the CDR3.

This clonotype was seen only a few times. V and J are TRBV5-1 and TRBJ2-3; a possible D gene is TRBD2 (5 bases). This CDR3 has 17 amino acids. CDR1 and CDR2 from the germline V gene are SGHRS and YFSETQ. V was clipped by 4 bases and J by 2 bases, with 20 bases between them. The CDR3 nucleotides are TGCGCCAGCAGCAAAAGCGGACGAACTACACACACAGATACGCAGTATTTT. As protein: CASSKSGRTTHTDTQYF.

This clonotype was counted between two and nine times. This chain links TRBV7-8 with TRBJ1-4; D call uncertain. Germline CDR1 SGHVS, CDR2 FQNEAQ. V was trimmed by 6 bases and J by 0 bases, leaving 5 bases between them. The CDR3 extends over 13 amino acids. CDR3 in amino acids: CASRDATNEKLFF. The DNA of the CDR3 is TGTGCCAGCAGGGATGCAACTAATGAAAAACTGTTTTTT.

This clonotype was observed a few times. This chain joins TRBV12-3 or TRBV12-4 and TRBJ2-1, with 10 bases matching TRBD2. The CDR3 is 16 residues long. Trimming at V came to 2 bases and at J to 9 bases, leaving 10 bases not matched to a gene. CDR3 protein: CASSLSEAGGSGEQFF. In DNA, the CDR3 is TGTGCCAGCAGTTTATCAGAAGCGGGGGGGTCGGGTGAGCAGTTCTTC.

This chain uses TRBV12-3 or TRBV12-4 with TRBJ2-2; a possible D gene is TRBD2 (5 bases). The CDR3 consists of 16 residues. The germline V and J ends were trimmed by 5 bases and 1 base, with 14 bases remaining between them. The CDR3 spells CASSANLRGNTGELFF. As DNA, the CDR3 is TGTGCCAGCAGTGCCAACTTACGGGGGAACACCGGGGAGCTGTTTTTT.

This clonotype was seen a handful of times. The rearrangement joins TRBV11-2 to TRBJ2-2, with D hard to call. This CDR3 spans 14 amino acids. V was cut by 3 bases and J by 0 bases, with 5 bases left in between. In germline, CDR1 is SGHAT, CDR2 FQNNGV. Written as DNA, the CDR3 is TGTGCCAGCAGCTTCCCCTCGAACACCGGGGAGCTGTTTTTT. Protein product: CASSFPSNTGELFF.

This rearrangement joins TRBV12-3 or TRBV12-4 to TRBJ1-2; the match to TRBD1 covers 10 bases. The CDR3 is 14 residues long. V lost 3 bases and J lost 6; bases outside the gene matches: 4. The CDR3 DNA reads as TGTGCCAGCAGTTTTGGGACAGGGGCCCATGGCTACACCTTC. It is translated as CASSFGTGAHGYTF.

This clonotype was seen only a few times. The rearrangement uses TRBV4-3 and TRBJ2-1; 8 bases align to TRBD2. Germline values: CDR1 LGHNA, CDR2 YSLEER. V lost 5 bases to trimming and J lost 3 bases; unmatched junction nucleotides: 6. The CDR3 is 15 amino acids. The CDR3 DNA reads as TGCGCCAGCAGCGCCCGACTAGCGAGCTACAATGAGCAGTTCTTC. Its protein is CASSARLASYNEQFF.

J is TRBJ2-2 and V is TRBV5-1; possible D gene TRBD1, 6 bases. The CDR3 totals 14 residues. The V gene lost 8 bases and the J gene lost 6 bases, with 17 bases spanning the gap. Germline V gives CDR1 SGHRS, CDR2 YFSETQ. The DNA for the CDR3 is TGCGCCAGTCGGGGCTCCAACAGGGCCGGGGAGCTGTTTTTT. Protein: CASRGSNRAGELFF.

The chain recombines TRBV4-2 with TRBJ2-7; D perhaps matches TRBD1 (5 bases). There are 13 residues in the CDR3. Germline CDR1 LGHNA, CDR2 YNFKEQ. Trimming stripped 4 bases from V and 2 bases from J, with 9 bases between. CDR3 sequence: CASSPKGPYEQYF. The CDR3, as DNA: TGTGCCAGCAGCCCTAAGGGGCCCTACGAGCAGTACTTC.

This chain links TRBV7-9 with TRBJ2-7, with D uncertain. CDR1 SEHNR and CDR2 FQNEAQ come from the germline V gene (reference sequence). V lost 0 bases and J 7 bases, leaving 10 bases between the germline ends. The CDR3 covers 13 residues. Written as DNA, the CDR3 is TGTGCCAGCAGCTTAGCGCTGCCAGGAGAGCAGTACTTC. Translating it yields CASSLALPGEQYF.

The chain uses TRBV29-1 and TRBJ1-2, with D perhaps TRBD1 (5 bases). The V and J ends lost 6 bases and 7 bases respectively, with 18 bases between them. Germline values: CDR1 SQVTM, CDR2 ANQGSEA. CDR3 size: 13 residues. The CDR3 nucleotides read TGCAGCGTGGGGACCGGGTTAGGGGCTGGCTACACCTTC. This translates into CSVGTGLGAGYTF.

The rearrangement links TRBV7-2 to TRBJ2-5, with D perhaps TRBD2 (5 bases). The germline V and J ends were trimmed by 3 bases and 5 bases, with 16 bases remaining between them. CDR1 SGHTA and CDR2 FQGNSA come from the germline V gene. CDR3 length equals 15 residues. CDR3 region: CASSFGWLAGETQYF. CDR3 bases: TGTGCCAGCAGCTTTGGATGGCTAGCTGGGGAGACCCAGTACTTC.